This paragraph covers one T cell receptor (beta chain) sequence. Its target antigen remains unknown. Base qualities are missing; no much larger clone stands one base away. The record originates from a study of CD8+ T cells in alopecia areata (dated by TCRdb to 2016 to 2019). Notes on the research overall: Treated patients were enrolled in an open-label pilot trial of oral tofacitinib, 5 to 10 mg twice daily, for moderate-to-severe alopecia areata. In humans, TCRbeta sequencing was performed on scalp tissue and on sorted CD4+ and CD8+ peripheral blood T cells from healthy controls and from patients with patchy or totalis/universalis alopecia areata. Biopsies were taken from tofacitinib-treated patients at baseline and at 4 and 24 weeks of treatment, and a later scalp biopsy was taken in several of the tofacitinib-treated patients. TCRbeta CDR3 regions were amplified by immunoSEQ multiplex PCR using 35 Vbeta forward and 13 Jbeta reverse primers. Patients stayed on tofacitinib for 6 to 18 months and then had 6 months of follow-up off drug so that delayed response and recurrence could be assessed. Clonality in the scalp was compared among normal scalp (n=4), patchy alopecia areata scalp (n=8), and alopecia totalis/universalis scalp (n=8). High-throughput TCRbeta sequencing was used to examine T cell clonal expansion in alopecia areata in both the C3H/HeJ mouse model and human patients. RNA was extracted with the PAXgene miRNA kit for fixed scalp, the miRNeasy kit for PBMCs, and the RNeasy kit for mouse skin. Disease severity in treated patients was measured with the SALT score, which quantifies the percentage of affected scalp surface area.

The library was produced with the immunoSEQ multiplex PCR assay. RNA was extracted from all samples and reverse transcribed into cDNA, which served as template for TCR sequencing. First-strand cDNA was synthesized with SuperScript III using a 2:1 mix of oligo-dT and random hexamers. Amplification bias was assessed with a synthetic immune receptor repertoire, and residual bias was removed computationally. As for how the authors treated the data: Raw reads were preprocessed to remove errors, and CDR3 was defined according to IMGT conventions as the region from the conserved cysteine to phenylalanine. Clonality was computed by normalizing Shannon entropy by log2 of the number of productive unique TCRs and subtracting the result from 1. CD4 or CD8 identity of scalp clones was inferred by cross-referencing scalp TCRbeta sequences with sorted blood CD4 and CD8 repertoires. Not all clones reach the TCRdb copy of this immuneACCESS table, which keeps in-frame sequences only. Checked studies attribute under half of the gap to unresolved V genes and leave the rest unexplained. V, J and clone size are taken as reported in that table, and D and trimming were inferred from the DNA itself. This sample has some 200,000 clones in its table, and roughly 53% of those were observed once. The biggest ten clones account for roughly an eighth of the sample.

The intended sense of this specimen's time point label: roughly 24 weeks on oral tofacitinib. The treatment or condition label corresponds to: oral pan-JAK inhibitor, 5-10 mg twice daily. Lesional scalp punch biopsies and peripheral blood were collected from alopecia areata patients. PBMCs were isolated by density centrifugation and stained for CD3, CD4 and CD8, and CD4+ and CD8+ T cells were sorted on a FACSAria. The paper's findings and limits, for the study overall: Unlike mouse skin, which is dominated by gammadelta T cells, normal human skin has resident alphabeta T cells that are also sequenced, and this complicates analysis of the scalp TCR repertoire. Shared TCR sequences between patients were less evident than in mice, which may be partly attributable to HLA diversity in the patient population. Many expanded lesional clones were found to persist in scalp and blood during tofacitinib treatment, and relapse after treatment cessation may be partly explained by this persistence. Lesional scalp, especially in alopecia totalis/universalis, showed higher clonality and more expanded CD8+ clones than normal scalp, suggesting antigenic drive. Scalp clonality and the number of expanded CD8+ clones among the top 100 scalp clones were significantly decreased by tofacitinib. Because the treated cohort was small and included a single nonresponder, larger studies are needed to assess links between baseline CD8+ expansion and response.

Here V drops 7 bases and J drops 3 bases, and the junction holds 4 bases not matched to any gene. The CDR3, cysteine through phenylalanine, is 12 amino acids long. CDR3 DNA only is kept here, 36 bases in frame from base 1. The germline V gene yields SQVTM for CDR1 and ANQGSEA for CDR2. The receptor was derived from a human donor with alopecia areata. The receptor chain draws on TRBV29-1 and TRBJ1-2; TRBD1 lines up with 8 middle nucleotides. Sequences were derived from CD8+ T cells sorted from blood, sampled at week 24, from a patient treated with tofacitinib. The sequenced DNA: TGCAGCGGGGAACAGGGGGACTATGGCTACACCTTC. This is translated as CSGEQGDYGYTF.